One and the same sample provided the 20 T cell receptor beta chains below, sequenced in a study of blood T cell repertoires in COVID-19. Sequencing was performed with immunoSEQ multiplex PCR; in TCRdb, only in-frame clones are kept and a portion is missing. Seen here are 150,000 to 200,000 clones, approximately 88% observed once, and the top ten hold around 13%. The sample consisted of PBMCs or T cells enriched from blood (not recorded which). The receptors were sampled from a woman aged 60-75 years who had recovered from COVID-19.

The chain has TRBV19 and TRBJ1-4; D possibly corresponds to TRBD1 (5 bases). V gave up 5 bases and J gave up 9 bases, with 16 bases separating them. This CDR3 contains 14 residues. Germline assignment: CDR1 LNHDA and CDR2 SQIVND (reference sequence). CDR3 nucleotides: TGTGCCAGTAGTCCCCGGGACTCGGGGAAAAAACTGTTTTTT. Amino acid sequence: CASSPRDSGKKLFF.

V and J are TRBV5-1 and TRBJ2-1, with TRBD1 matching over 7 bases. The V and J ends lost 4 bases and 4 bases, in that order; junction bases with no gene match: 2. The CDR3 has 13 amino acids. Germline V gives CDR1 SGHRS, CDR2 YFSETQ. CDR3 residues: CASSRGQYNEQFF. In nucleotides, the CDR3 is TGCGCCAGCAGCAGGGGACAGTACAATGAGCAGTTCTTC. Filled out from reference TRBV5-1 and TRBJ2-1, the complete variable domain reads KAGVTQTPRYLIKTRGQQVTLSCSPISGHRSVSWYQQTPGQGLQFLFEYFSETQRNKGNFPGRFSGRQFSNSRSEMNVSTLELGDSALYLCASSRGQYNEQFFGPGTRLTVL.

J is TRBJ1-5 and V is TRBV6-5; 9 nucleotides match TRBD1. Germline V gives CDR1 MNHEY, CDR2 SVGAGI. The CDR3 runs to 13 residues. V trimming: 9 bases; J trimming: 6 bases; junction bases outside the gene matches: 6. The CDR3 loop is CASSGTGTQPQHF. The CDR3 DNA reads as TGTGCCAGTTCCGGGACAGGGACTCAGCCCCAGCATTTT.

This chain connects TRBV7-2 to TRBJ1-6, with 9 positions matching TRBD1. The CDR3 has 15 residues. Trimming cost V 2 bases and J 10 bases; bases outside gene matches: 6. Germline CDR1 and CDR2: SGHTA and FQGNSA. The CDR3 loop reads CASSLLGQGQSPLHF. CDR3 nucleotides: TGTGCCAGCAGCTTACTGGGACAGGGACAATCACCCCTCCACTTT.

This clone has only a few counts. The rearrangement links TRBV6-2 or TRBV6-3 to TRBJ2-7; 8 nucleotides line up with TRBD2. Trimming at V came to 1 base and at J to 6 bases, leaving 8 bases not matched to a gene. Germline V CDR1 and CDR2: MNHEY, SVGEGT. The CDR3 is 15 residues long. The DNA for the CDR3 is TGTGCCAGCAGTTACTTTTTAGCGGGACTGAGCGAGCAGTACTTC. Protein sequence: CASSYFLAGLSEQYF.

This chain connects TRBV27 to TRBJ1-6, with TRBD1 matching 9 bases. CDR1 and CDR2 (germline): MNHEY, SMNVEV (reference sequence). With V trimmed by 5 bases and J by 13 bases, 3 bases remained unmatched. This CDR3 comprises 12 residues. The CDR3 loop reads CASSVGQGPLHF. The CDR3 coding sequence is TGTGCCAGCAGTGTGGGACAGGGCCCCCTCCACTTT.

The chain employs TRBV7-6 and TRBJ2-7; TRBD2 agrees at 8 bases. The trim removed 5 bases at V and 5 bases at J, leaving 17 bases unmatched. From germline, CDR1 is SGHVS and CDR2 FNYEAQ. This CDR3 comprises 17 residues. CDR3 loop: CASSPLPPQRESNEQYF. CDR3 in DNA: TGTGCCAGCAGCCCTTTGCCCCCTCAGCGGGAGTCAAACGAGCAGTACTTC. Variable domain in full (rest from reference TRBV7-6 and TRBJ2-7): GAGVSQSPRYKVTKRGQDVALRCDPISGHVSLYWYRQALGQGPEFLTYFNYEAQQDKSGLPNDRFSAERPEGSISTLTIQRTEQRDSAMYRCASSPLPPQRESNEQYFGPGTRLTVT.

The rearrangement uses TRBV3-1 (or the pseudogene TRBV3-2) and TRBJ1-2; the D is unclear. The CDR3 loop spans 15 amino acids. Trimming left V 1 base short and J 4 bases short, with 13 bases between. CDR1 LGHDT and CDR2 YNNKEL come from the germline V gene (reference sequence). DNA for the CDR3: TGTGCCAGCAGCCAAGTAGCCAGGCGGGGCTATGGCTACACCTTC. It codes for CASSQVARRGYGYTF.

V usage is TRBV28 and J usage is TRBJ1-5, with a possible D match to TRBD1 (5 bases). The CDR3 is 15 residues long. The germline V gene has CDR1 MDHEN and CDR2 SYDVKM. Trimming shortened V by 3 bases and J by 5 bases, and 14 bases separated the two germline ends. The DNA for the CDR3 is TGTGCCAGCAGTTTCGGTGACAGATCCTATCAGCCCCAGCATTTT. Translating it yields CASSFGDRSYQPQHF. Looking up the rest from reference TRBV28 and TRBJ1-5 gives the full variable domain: DVKVTQSSRYLVKRTGEKVFLECVQDMDHENMFWYRQDPGLGLRLIYFSYDVKMKEKGDIPEGYSVSREKKERFSLILESASTNQTSMYLCASSFGDRSYQPQHFGDGTRLSIL.

DNA of the CDR3: TGTGCCAGCAGTAATAACAGGGGGCATTCCTATGGCTACACCTTC. Its protein is CASSNNRGHSYGYTF. The chain employs TRBV6-5 and TRBJ1-2; TRBD1 matches 9 bases. Per germline, CDR1 MNHEY and CDR2 SVGAGI. CDR3 size: 15 residues. Trimming removed 5 bases from V and 4 bases from J; junction bases left unmatched: 8.

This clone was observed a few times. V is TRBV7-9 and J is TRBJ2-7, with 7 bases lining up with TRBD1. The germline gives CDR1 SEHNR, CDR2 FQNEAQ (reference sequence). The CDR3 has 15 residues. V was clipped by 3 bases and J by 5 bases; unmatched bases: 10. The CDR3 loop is CASSFPGQKIHEQYF. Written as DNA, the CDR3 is TGTGCCAGCAGCTTTCCGGGACAGAAAATCCACGAGCAGTACTTC. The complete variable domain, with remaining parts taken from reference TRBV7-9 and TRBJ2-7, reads DTGVSQNPRHKITKRGQNVTFRCDPISEHNRLYWYRQTLGQGPEFLTYFQNEAQLEKSRLLSDRFSAERPKGSFSTLEIQRTEQGDSAMYLCASSFPGQKIHEQYFGPGTRLTVT.

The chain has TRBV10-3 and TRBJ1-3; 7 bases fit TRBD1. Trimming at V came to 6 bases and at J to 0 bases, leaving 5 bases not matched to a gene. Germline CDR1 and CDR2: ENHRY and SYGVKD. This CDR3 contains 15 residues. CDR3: CAIRRTGHSGNTIYF. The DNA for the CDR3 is TGTGCCATCAGGAGGACAGGCCACTCTGGAAACACCATATATTTT.

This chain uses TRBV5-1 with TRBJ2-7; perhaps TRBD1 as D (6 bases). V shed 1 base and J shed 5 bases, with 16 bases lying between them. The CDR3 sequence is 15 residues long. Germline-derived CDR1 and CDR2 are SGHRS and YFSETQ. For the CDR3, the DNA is TGCGCCAGCAGCTTGCAGGGCACAGGGCCAAACGAGCAGTACTTC. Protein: CASSLQGTGPNEQYF. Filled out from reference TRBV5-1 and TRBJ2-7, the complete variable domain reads KAGVTQTPRYLIKTRGQQVTLSCSPISGHRSVSWYQQTPGQGLQFLFEYFSETQRNKGNFPGRFSGRQFSNSRSEMNVSTLELGDSALYLCASSLQGTGPNEQYFGPGTRLTVT.

The CDR3 DNA is TGTGCCAGCAGCCCTGGATCGGACACCCGCTCTGGAAACACCATATATTTT. As protein: CASSPGSDTRSGNTIYF. The rearrangement links TRBV7-9 to TRBJ1-3, with a tentative D call TRBD1 (5 bases). Trimming took off 5 bases at V and 0 bases at J, with 17 bases between the two ends. Germline CDR1 reads SEHNR; CDR2 reads FQNEAQ (reference sequence). CDR3 size: 17 residues.

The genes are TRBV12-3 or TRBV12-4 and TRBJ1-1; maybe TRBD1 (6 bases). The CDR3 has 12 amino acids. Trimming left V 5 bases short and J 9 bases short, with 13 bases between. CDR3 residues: CASSTSGTKAFF. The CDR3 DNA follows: TGTGCCAGCAGTACTTCCGGGACAAAAGCTTTCTTT.

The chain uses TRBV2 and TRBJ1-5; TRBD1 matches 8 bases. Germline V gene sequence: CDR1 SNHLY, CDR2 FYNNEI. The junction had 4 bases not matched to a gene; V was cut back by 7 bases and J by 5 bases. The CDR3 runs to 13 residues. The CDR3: CASNTDRDQPQHF. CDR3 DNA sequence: TGTGCCAGCAATACGGACAGGGATCAGCCCCAGCATTTT.

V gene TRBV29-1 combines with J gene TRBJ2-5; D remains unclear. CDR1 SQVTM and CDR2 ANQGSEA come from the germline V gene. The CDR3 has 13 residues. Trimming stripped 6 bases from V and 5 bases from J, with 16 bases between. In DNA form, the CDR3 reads TGCAGCGTCGCCCTTTTACTATCGGAGACCCAGTACTTC. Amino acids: CSVALLLSETQYF.

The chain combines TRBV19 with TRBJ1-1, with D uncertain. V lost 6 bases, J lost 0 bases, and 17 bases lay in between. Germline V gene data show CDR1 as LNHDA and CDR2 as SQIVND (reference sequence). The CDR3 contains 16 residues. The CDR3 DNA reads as TGTGCCAGTAGGTCGGGAAGCAGGCTCATGAACACTGAAGCTTTCTTT. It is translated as CASRSGSRLMNTEAFF.

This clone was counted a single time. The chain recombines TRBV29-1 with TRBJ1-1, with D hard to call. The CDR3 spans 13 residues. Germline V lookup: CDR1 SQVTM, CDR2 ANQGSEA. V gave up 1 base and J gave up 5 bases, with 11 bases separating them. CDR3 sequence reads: CSVEGQFKTEAFF. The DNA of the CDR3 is TGCAGCGTTGAAGGGCAGTTTAAGACTGAAGCTTTCTTT.

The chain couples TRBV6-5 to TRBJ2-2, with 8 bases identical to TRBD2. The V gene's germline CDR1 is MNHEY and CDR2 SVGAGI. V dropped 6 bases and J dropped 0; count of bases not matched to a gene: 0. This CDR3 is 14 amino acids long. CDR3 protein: CASRAGANTGELFF. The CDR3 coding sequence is TGTGCCAGCAGAGCGGGGGCGAACACCGGGGAGCTGTTTTTT.